The source of this T cell receptor (beta chain) is a study of blood T cells in healthy people across ages. Then a second PCR, running about 6 to 11 cycles, was carried out with a sample-barcoded 5' primer and a J-beta primer mix. A template-switch adaptor that had 12 random nucleotides put a tag on each cDNA molecule. TCRdb re-called the 5' RACE reads through MiXCR, storing one row per CDR3 protein. The sample has about 810,000 distinct CDR3 sequences, around 36% seen once. The V gene lost 0 bases and the J gene lost 1 base, with 15 bases spanning the gap. CDR1 and CDR2 (germline): LNHNV, YYDKDF (reference sequence). The CDR3 is made up of 18 amino acids. The study recruited healthy Caucasian donors from Russia who were aged about 6 to 95. Staff drew about 10 milliliters of peripheral blood from each donor. Study-level findings and limits: Compared with aged donors, long-lived donors showed fewer expanded clones, suggesting selection.

Turning to this clonotype: Its antigen is not known.

Source material: blood. The TCR was taken from a man between 18 and 29 years old in good health. V gene TRBV15 combines with J gene TRBJ2-2; TRBD1 is a possible D gene (6 bases). The DNA for the CDR3 is TGTGCCACCAGCAGAGATCAGGGGACAAAAAAGAACACCGGGGAGCTGTTTTTT. It codes for CATSRDQGTKKNTGELFF.